This T cell receptor beta chain was sequenced for a study of Graves' ophthalmopathy and Graves' hyperthyroidism. V was trimmed by 0 bases and J by 6 bases, leaving 20 bases between them. In germline, CDR1 is MNHEY, CDR2 SVGAGI. This CDR3 is 17 amino acids long. Investigators amplified TCR beta CDR3 regions from RNA transcripts. RT-PCR in the first round used HTBI primers; a second-round multiplex PCR followed. TCRdb re-called the multiplex PCR reads through MiXCR, storing one row per CDR3 protein. Among about 590,000 distinct CDR3 sequences listed, less than 40% were seen once. This clonotype has only a few counts.

The TCR originated in an adult man with Graves' hyperthyroidism. The sequencing input was peripheral blood or thyroid tissue (not recorded which). J is TRBJ1-1 and V is TRBV6-5; TRBD1 is a possible D gene (6 bases). In DNA form, the CDR3 reads TGTGCCAGCAGTTACTCGCAGGGGTCATCGCGGTTTCCTGAAGCTTTCTTT. The encoded protein is CASSYSQGSSRFPEAFF.